Sequencing of this T cell receptor (beta chain) was carried out in a study of CD8 T cells in ankylosing spondylitis. By quantitative 5'-RACE with molecular barcodes, the TCR beta libraries were made. TCRdb passed the 5' RACE reads through MiXCR, listing each CDR3 protein once. The sample has 700,000 to 850,000 distinct CDR3 sequences, around 11% seen once. Concerning this clonotype: The antigen remains unidentified.

The CDR3 spans 15 residues. Germline assignment: CDR1 LGHNA and CDR2 YNFKEQ. With 1 base removed from V and 3 bases from J, the gap between germline ends came to 13 bases. Whole-study results and caveats: The study identified a TCR beta motif of under ten highly homologous variants that appeared characteristic of ankylosing spondylitis blood. Earlier reports found some motif variants in synovial fluid and blood in reactive arthritis. Reportedly, matched ankylosing spondylitis synovial fluid was significantly enriched for disease-linked clones.

V and J are TRBV4-2 and TRBJ2-7; D may be TRBD2 (6 bases). This TCR came from a male donor with ankylosing spondylitis. Sequences were obtained from blood, either unsorted or a sorted T cell fraction (not recorded which). The CDR3 is CASSQVGGSLYEQYF. Written as DNA, the CDR3 is TGTGCCAGCAGCCAAGTTGGAGGGAGCCTCTACGAGCAGTACTTC.